The sequence of this T cell receptor beta chain was determined in a study of blood T cell repertoires in COVID-19. The wider study: The United States, Italy and Spain provided the acute and convalescent COVID-19 samples. Nucleic acid was either cDNA or gDNA, and it came from T cells, B-cell-depleted T cells, or PBMCs.

The CDR3 spans 15 residues. Per germline, CDR1 WSHSY and CDR2 SAAADI. V was cut by 4 bases and J by 2 bases, with 12 bases left in between. Under the authors' procedure: Reference gene primer amplification in the assay estimated nucleated cell counts. Measured with immunoSEQ multiplex PCR; TCRdb has only the in-frame clones, and not every one. That table gives V, J and clone size, and the DNA gave D and trimming. The data show 110,000 or so clones, approximately 80% seen once. The source of this sequence is a woman aged 40 to 49 with acute or convalescent COVID-19. The specimen sequenced was peripheral blood. The genes are TRBV10-2 and TRBJ2-1; D may be TRBD1 (5 bases). The chain's CDR3 is CASSVGALTYNEQFF. CDR3 bases: TGCGCCAGCAGTGTAGGGGCCTTAACCTACAATGAGCAGTTCTTC.